This T cell receptor (beta chain) was identified in a study of OX40 agonist ivuxolimab in advanced cancers. The wider study: Checkpoint inhibitors had been given previously to roughly 36% of patients.

Germline V gene lookup returns CDR1 SGHRS and CDR2 YFSETQ. The CDR3 is made up of 14 amino acids. The germline V and J ends were trimmed by 7 bases and 4 bases, with 15 bases remaining between them. Overall study findings and caveats: Partly responding patients at 0.1-3.0 mg/kg showed some of the smallest clonal expansion.

Worth noting for this clone: Its matching antigen is unknown.

Measured with immunoSEQ multiplex PCR; TCRdb has only the in-frame clones, and not every one. This table has 100,000 or so clones, approximately 90% appearing once. The rearrangement links TRBV5-1 to TRBJ1-3, with D perhaps matching TRBD1 (5 bases). The material was CD4+ or CD8+ T cells sorted from blood, obtained in a trial of the OX40 agonist ivuxolimab. The source of this sequence is an adult with an advanced solid tumor such as melanoma, head and neck, liver or kidney cancer. The CDR3 here is CASSGLGKGNTIYF. The DNA for the CDR3 is TGCGCCAGCTCGGGGCTCGGAAAGGGAAACACCATATATTTT.